This TCR beta chain was captured in a study of blood T cell repertoires in COVID-19. About the research overall: Collection of acute and convalescent COVID-19 samples took place in the United States, Italy and Spain. T cells, B-cell-depleted T cells, or PBMCs supplied cDNA or gDNA.

CDR1 is SEHNR and CDR2 is FQNEAQ in the germline V gene (reference sequence). Trimming stripped 5 bases from V and 2 bases from J, with 16 bases between. The CDR3 consists of 15 residues. As processed by the authors: Reference gene primers were amplified, and this amplification served to estimate nucleated cell counts. The method was immunoSEQ multiplex PCR; TCRdb's version includes in-frame clones alone and lacks a portion of them. D and trimming come from the DNA, and the V and J calls and clone size come from that table. The profile shows under 250,000 clones, around 90% of them singletons. Sequences were obtained from peripheral blood. The chain joins TRBV7-9 to TRBJ2-7; D remains ambiguous. The clonotype originates from a man aged 25 to 40 with acute or convalescent COVID-19. This CDR3 reads CASSESGQVAYEQYF. CDR3 DNA sequence: TGTGCCAGCAGCGAAAGTGGGCAGGTAGCCTACGAGCAGTACTTC.